This TCR beta chain appears in the sequencing data of a study of Graves' ophthalmopathy and Graves' hyperthyroidism (dated by TCRdb to the late 2010s). In terms of the full investigation: Stable hyperthyroidism was defined as no progression to ophthalmopathy within 18 months of follow-up. The study used signatures of the TCR beta repertoire to tell Graves' ophthalmopathy apart from Graves' hyperthyroidism and to predict which patients would progress to ophthalmopathy. In total, approximately 140 blood samples were TCR-sequenced: some 43 ophthalmopathy, some 75 hyperthyroidism and about 17 hyperthyroidism-to-ophthalmopathy patients. To explore V-J signatures that distinguish ophthalmopathy from hyperthyroidism, a discovery set of 100 patients was enrolled, made up of roughly 41 with ophthalmopathy and around 60 with stable hyperthyroidism. The independent validation cohort included under 20 hyperthyroidism patients plus 17 patients who later progressed from hyperthyroidism to ophthalmopathy. In roughly six hyperthyroidism patients, the T-cell repertoire of thyroid tissue was compared with the T-cell repertoire of blood. Once sampling was done, hyperthyroidism patients were given methimazole at a starting dose of 30 mg daily, while ophthalmopathy patients were given high-dose intravenous methylprednisolone. The full study reports these points: Most expanded thyroid clonotypes with a frequency above 0.001 also appeared in blood, which suggests that blood repertoires may reflect the immune response in the thyroid. In cross-validation, the 13-signature model distinguished ophthalmopathy from stable hyperthyroidism with around 86% sensitivity and approximately 81% specificity, while in the test set the corresponding values were about 80% and 75%. Sample size was not predetermined statistically, and investigators were not blinded to group allocation. In validation, the model predicted ophthalmopathy progression with about 71% sensitivity and 72.22% specificity; some 13 predicted patients were CT-confirmed with GO in a median of approximately 6.5 months.

Compared with germline, V lacks 7 bases and J lacks 1 base; bases without a gene match: 12. The CDR3, from cysteine to phenylalanine, totals 17 residues. This entry keeps only the CDR3 DNA: 51 bases, framed from base 1. In the germline V gene, CDR1 corresponds to MNHEY and CDR2 to SVGAGI. For repertoire sequencing, the TCR beta CDR3 regions were amplified from RNA transcripts. The first round was an RT-PCR using HTBI primers with the Qiagen OneStep RT-PCR kit, and this first round was followed by a second-round multiplex PCR, then size selection and purification. The libraries underwent paired-end sequencing with 100 bp reads on an Illumina HiSeq2000. Per the original workflow: Reads were processed with SOAPnuke, discarding reads with adapters, uncalled bases, mean Phred below 15, or no exact constant-primer or identifier match. COPE v1.2.5 was used to merge high-quality paired reads. Clonotypes were defined as unique nucleotide sequences and were aligned to IMGT TRB V, D and J references using MiTCR v1.1. Analysis was restricted to V-J combinations with a frequency above 0.0001, which covered about 99% of repertoires. For each V-J combination, a TCR clonal expansion and chaos score was defined as F50 clonal expansion divided by the chaos observed in the TCRdist matrix. Welch's t-statistics and random forest were used to reduce features to about a dozen V-J combinations, which were fed into a naive Bayes classifier. Thyroid-blood repertoire similarity was quantified with the Morisita-Horn index. Using fastp trimming at Q25 and MiXCR clonotype assembly, TCRdb reanalyzed the public sequencing data and kept in-frame beta chains. Every CDR3 protein is listed once, alongside the most common genes and DNA of its rows. The V and J calls come from TCRdb's annotation, not from the publication. This sample comprises 500,000 to 600,000 distinct CDR3 sequences, 35% to 40% of them detected only once. The top ten constitute less than 4.5% of the sample.

A word on this clonotype: Its target antigen remains unknown. Per-nucleotide qualities are absent, and no much larger clonotype sits a single base away.

Hyperthyroidism patients were newly diagnosed, were aged 18 to 65 years, and had a disease duration under 2 months. Patients with other autoimmune diseases, uncontrolled infections, pregnancy or lactation were excluded from the study. Clinical symptoms, serum thyroxine, TRAb, thyroid ultrasound and orbital computed tomography formed the basis of the diagnosis. Total RNA was extracted with Trizol reagent and quality-checked on an Agilent 2100 Bioanalyzer. The V and J segments used are TRBV6-5 and TRBJ2-2, with 7 junctional bases fitting TRBD1. Material for sequencing was peripheral blood or thyroid tissue (not recorded which). The receptor was derived from an adult man with Graves' hyperthyroidism. In nucleotide form, the sequence is TGTGCCAGCACTCGCTCAGTGGACAGGCTGAACACCGGGGAGCTGTTTTTT. This sequence encodes CASTRSVDRLNTGELFF.